This entry is about one T cell receptor beta chain. The sample holds a few counts of this clonotype. There is no known antigen for this receptor. It has no much larger one-base neighbor in the sample; base qualities were not kept. The entry originates in a study of HIV-infected patients and healthy controls (TCRdb year 2014). Reading the germline V gene gives CDR1 SGHTA and CDR2 FQGNSA. Trimming accounts for 5 bases at V and 0 bases at J, while the number of junction bases matched to no gene is 2. The CDR3, from cysteine to phenylalanine, totals 15 residues. The only DNA kept is the CDR3, 45 bases in frame from the first base. Receptor libraries were prepared by 5' RACE. The listed sequencing device is Illumina MiSeq. TCRdb reworked the public reads: Q25 trimming with fastp, MiXCR clone assembly, productive beta chains retained. Records with the same CDR3 protein are collapsed into one entry carrying the most frequent genes and DNA. This sample gives 60,000 to 70,000 distinct CDR3 sequences in total; about a fifth of them show up just once. 1.4% of the sample is in the top ten clones.

The TCR was taken from a human donor in good health. This sequence uses TRBV7-2 and TRBJ2-2; TRBD2 aligns with 8 central bases. The sample taken for sequencing was CD4+ T cells from blood. The nucleotides are TGTGCCAGCAGCCGGGGGGGGACGAACACCGGGGAGCTGTTTTTT. It translates to CASSRGGTNTGELFF.